This is a list of T cell receptor beta chains from one sample in a study of blood T cell repertoires in COVID-19. Sequencing used immunoSEQ multiplex PCR; TCRdb keeps in-frame clones, though not all of them. Altogether 150,000 to 200,000 clones are present, roughly 85% being singletons, with the ten largest covering about 5.5%. Source material: peripheral blood. All receptors come from a woman in her twenties or thirties with acute or convalescent COVID-19. Each CDR3 is given with its conserved first and last residue. D genes are given only for firm matches. Some rows mark clone size as missing; the rest say once, few, many or name a class of expanded clone.

D,V,length,J,size,CDR3,DNA
.,TRBV27,14,TRBJ2-7,once,CASSFAGDSYEQYF,TGTGCCAGCAGTTTTGCAGGGGATTCCTACGAGCAGTACTTC
TRBD2,TRBV11-2,18,TRBJ2-5,.,CASSLSFSRLANQETQYF,TGTGCCAGCAGCTTATCCTTTTCACGACTAGCCAACCAAGAGACCCAGTACTTC
.,TRBV7-2,15,TRBJ1-1,.,CASSLGGLMNTEAFF,TGTGCCAGCAGCTTAGGGGGGCTGATGAACACTGAAGCTTTCTTT
TRBD2,TRBV6-5,13,TRBJ2-7,.,CASHRTSGYEQYF,TGTGCCTCCCACAGGACTAGCGGCTACGAGCAGTACTTC
.,TRBV9,15,TRBJ1-5,.,CASSVGDILNQPQHF,TGTGCCAGCAGCGTAGGAGACATACTCAATCAGCCCCAGCATTTT
.,TRBV6-1,12,TRBJ1-1,.,CASSEWRAEAFF,TGTGCCAGCAGTGAATGGCGGGCGGAGGCTTTCTTT
TRBD1,TRBV5-1,14,TRBJ1-1,.,CASSLKDRVTEAFF,TGCGCCAGCAGCTTGAAGGACAGGGTCACTGAAGCTTTCTTT
.,TRBV15,14,TRBJ2-1,.,CATSREAGYNEQFF,TGTGCCACCAGCAGAGAAGCAGGGTACAATGAGCAGTTCTTC
TRBD1,TRBV30,14,TRBJ1-6,.,CAWRMDRYNSPLHF,TGTGCCTGGAGGATGGACAGGTATAATTCACCCCTCCACTTT
TRBD1,TRBV6-5,15,TRBJ1-1,.,CASSSRTGIGTEAFF,TGTGCCAGCAGTTCCCGGACAGGGATCGGAACTGAAGCTTTCTTT
.,TRBV4-2,12,TRBJ2-3,.,CASSQAADTQYF,TGTGCCAGCAGCCAAGCGGCAGATACGCAGTATTTT
.,TRBV19,14,TRBJ2-7,.,CASRYTGQTYEQYF,TGTGCCAGTCGGTATACTGGACAGACCTACGAGCAGTACTTC
.,TRBV4-1,15,TRBJ1-4,.,CASSQDAQGSEKLFF,TGCGCCAGCAGCCAAGATGCACAGGGAAGTGAAAAACTGTTTTTT
.,TRBV7-2,14,TRBJ1-6,few,CASSPTVKDSPLHF,TGTGCCAGCAGCCCGACAGTAAAGGATTCACCCCTCCACTTT
TRBD2,TRBV2,14,TRBJ2-1,.,CASSDRGVWDEQFF,TGTGCCAGCAGTGATCGGGGGGTATGGGATGAGCAGTTCTTC
.,TRBV4-3,19,TRBJ2-6,.,CASSQSAVVRDSGANVLTF,TGCGCCAGCAGCCAGTCGGCTGTTGTCAGGGACTCTGGGGCCAACGTCCTGACTTTC
TRBD2,TRBV7-2,18,TRBJ2-2,few,CASSRTLAGGPDTGELFF,TGTGCCAGCAGCCGCACACTAGCGGGGGGGCCTGACACCGGGGAGCTGTTTTTT
.,TRBV27,15,TRBJ2-5,.,CASSPGLASPETQYF,TGTGCCAGCAGCCCAGGGCTAGCGAGCCCCGAGACCCAGTACTTC
.,TRBV19,13,TRBJ1-1,.,CASSPRARPQAFF,TGTGCCAGTAGTCCCAGGGCCCGGCCACAGGCTTTCTTT
TRBD1,TRBV29-1,14,TRBJ1-1,.,CSVAGTVKIAEAFF,TGCAGCGTAGCCGGGACAGTAAAGATCGCTGAAGCTTTCTTT
.,TRBV7-6,13,TRBJ2-1,.,CASRGTRNNEQFF,TGTGCCAGCAGAGGGACTCGGAACAATGAGCAGTTCTTC
TRBD1,TRBV2,14,TRBJ2-2,.,CASGTQGVAGELFF,TGTGCCAGCGGTACCCAGGGGGTCGCCGGGGAGCTGTTTTTT
TRBD1,TRBV28,12,TRBJ1-1,.,CASSYLQGRAFF,TGTGCCAGCAGTTACCTACAGGGGCGAGCTTTCTTT
TRBD2,TRBV19,15,TRBJ2-2,once,CASSPGLAGARELFF,TGTGCCAGTAGTCCTGGACTAGCGGGGGCTAGGGAGCTGTTTTTT
TRBD1,TRBV30,17,TRBJ1-4,.,CAWSVGTGGSANEKLFF,TGTGCCTGGAGTGTAGGGACAGGGGGCTCGGCTAATGAAAAACTGTTTTTT
.,TRBV5-6,16,TRBJ1-2,.,CASSLARGISSDGYTF,TGTGCCAGCAGCTTGGCGCGGGGAATTAGCAGTGATGGCTACACCTTC
.,TRBV2,13,TRBJ1-2,.,CASSEGGNYGYTF,TGTGCCAGCAGTGAGGGGGGGAACTATGGCTACACCTTC
.,TRBV10-3,14,TRBJ2-1,.,CAIRGGRPDNEQFF,TGTGCCATCAGAGGCGGGCGACCTGACAATGAGCAGTTCTTC
TRBD2,TRBV19,15,TRBJ2-3,.,CASSLLAGGTDTQYF,TGTGCCAGTAGCCTTCTAGCGGGTGGCACAGATACGCAGTATTTT
.,TRBV19,13,TRBJ2-1,.,CASSLGSYNEQFF,TGTGCCAGTAGTCTCGGCTCCTACAATGAGCAGTTCTTC
TRBD1,TRBV7-6,17,TRBJ2-1,.,CASSLAAWTGGRNEQFF,TGTGCCAGCAGCTTAGCCGCGTGGACAGGGGGTCGCAATGAGCAGTTCTTC
TRBD1,TRBV6-5,13,TRBJ1-1,few,CASNGQGSAEAFF,TGTGCCAGCAACGGACAGGGTAGCGCTGAAGCTTTCTTT
.,TRBV10-2,12,TRBJ1-1,.,CASSPTNTEAFF,TGCGCCAGCAGCCCGACAAACACTGAAGCTTTCTTT
.,TRBV4-3,15,TRBJ1-2,.,CASSQDETTGYGYTF,TGCGCCAGCAGCCAAGATGAGACGACAGGTTATGGCTACACCTTC
.,TRBV9,14,TRBJ2-5,.,CASSGGPFQETQYF,TGTGCCAGCAGCGGCGGGCCTTTTCAAGAGACCCAGTACTTC
TRBD2,TRBV18,12,TRBJ2-5,once,CASSRGGETQYF,TGTGCCAGCTCCCGGGGGGGAGAGACCCAGTACTTC
.,TRBV24-1,14,TRBJ2-2,.,CATSAAGTTGELFF,TGTGCCACCAGTGCGGCAGGGACAACCGGGGAGCTGTTTTTT
.,TRBV6-5,15,TRBJ1-6,.,CASSPGHSYNSPLHF,TGTGCCAGCAGTCCGGGACACTCCTATAATTCACCCCTCCACTTT
TRBD1,TRBV5-4,14,TRBJ1-5,.,CASSLDRGNQPQHF,TGTGCCAGCAGCCTGGACAGGGGAAATCAGCCCCAGCATTTT
TRBD2,TRBV6-2/TRBV6-3,18,TRBJ2-1,once,CASSYQLPLAGLNNEQFF,TGTGCCAGCAGTTACCAACTCCCTTTAGCGGGGCTCAACAATGAGCAGTTCTTC
.,TRBV18,20,TRBJ1-1,.,CASSRDLNFLGLGTDTEAFF,TGTGCCAGCTCACGGGATCTAAACTTTTTGGGGCTCGGAACGGACACTGAAGCTTTCTTT
.,TRBV7-2,15,TRBJ2-6,.,CASNRGGSGANVLTF,TGTGCCAGCAACAGAGGGGGATCTGGGGCCAACGTCCTGACTTTC
TRBD2,TRBV4-2,16,TRBJ2-7,.,CASSQDGTSGSYEQYF,TGTGCCAGCAGCCAAGATGGGACTAGCGGCTCCTACGAGCAGTACTTC